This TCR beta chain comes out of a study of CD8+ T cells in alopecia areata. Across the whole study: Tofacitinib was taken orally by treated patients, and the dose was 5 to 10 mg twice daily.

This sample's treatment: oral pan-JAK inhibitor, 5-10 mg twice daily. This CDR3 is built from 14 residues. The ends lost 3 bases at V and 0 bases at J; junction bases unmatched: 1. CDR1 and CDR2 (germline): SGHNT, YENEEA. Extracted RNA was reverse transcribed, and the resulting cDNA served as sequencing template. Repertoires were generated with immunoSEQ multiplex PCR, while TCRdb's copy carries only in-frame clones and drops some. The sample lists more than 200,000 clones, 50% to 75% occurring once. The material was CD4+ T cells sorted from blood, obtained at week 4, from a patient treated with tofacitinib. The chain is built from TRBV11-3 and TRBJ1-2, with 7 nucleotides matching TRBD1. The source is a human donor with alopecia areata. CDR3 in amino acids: CASSFGQANYGYTF. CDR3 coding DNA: TGTGCCAGCAGCTTCGGACAGGCTAACTATGGCTACACCTTC.